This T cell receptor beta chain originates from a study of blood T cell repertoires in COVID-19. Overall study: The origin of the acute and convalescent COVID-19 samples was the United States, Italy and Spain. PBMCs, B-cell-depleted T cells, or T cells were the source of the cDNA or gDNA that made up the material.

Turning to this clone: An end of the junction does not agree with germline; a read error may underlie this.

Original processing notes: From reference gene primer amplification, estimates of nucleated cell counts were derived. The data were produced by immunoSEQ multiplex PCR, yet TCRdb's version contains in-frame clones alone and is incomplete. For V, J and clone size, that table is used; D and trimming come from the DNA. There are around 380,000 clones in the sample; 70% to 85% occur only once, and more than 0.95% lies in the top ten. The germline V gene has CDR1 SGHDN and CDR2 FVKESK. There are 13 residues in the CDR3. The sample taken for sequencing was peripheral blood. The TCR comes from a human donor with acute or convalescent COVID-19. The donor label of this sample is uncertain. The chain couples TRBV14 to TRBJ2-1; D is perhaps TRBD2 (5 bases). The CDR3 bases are TGTGCCAGCAACCAAGATCTAAGAGGGGAGCAGTTCTTC. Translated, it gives CASNQDLRGEQFF. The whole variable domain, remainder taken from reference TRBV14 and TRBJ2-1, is EAGVTQFPSHSVIEKGQTVTLRCDPISGHDNLYWYRRVMGKEIKFLLHFVKESKQDESGMPNNRFLAERTGGTYSTLKVQPAELEDSGVYFCASNQDLRGEQFFGPGTRLTVL.